The 29 T cell receptor beta chains below were found in one sample sequenced in a study of CD8+CD57+ T cells in acquired aplastic anemia (dated by TCRdb to 2016 to 2019). The patients picked for sequencing were ones in whom flow cytometry had shown an expansion of CD8+CD57+ cells. Sequencing took place on an Illumina HiSeq 2000. Genomic DNA was used as template for profiling of TCR beta VDJ combinations and CDR3 sequences. The public reads were reprocessed in TCRdb via fastp at Q25 and MiXCR, keeping in-frame beta chains. Each entry is one CDR3 protein sequence, shown with its most common DNA and genes. Within this sample are under 250,000 distinct CDR3 sequences, with around 46% of them counted one time only. About 7.8% of the sample belongs to the ten largest clones. The specimen was sorted CD4+, CD8+, or CD8+CD57+ T cells (not recorded which) from PBMCs. These TCRs come from a human donor with aplastic anemia.

In this sample, this clonotype turned up many times. V gene TRBV6-5 combines with J gene TRBJ1-4, with 8 bases identical to TRBD1. Trimming at V came to 0 bases and at J to 10 bases, leaving 1 base not matched to a gene. The CDR3 sequence is 13 residues long. Germline V lookup: CDR1 MNHEY, CDR2 SVGAGI. CDR3 amino acids: CASSYSTGGKLFF. The CDR3 DNA reads TGTGCCAGCAGTTACTCAACAGGGGGAAAACTGTTTTTT.

The chain links TRBV24-1 to TRBJ2-7; TRBD1 matches at 7 bases. Germline trimming cut 7 bases from V and 0 bases from J; bases unmatched to any gene: 2. This CDR3 has 13 amino acids. Per the germline V gene, CDR1 is KGHDR and CDR2 is SFDVKD. The CDR3 bases are TGTGCCACCAGGGGGGACAGCTCCTACGAGCAGTACTTC. Residues: CATRGDSSYEQYF.

This clonotype turned up a few times. A much larger clone is a single base away; this may be a read error. This chain connects TRBV20-1 to TRBJ2-7; 7 positions agree with TRBD1. The germline V gene encodes CDR1 DFQATT and CDR2 SNEGSKA (reference sequence). V was pared by 0 bases and J by 3 bases, with 8 bases of the junction left unmatched. The length of the CDR3 is 15 residues. The CDR3, as DNA: TGCAGTGCTAGAGAAGGGGGACAGCCACACTACGAGCAGTACTTC. Protein sequence: CSAREGGQPHYEQYF.

This clonotype has more than one count but fewer than ten. The chain carries TRBV20-1 and TRBJ2-7, with 8 bases matching TRBD1. The CDR3 consists of 14 residues. Germline-derived CDR1 and CDR2 are DFQATT and SNEGSKA (reference sequence). V gave up 3 bases and J gave up 4 bases; unmatched junction bases: 8. CDR3 DNA: TGCAGTGCTAGGCAGGACAGGGAGAGGTACGAGCAGTACTTC. Protein: CSARQDRERYEQYF.

In this sample, this clonotype turned up a few times. The V gene is TRBV5-1, the J gene TRBJ1-6, with unresolved D. Germline CDR1 is SGHRS and CDR2 is YFSETQ. Trimming took 0 bases from V and 6 from J, leaving 7 bases between them. The CDR3 contains 14 residues. The CDR3 here is CASSLDTVNSPLHF. CDR3 in DNA: TGCGCCAGCAGCTTGGATACAGTTAATTCACCCCTCCACTTT.

Comments on this clonotype: It may be a read error: a sequence one base away is much more abundant. The genes are TRBV5-1 and TRBJ2-1, with a possible D match to TRBD2 (6 bases). Germline CDR1 is SGHRS and CDR2 is YFSETQ. CDR3 length equals 19 residues. CDR3: CANSLVRVRGESSYNEQFF. DNA of the CDR3: TGCGCCAACAGCTTGGTCCGGGTGCGGGGCGAGAGCTCCTACAATGAGCAGTTCTTC.

This chain links TRBV15 with TRBJ2-5; TRBD1 aligns across 8 bases. The CDR3 has 13 residues. V lost 4 bases and J lost 3; bases outside the gene matches: 1. CDR1 is LNHNV, CDR2 YYDKDF, per germline (reference sequence). The CDR3 reads CATSKDREETQYF. The DNA of the CDR3 is TGTGCCACCAGCAAGGACAGGGAAGAGACCCAGTACTTC.

This clonotype was picked up many times. The rearrangement links TRBV2 to TRBJ2-7, with 12 bases fitting TRBD2. CDR3 length equals 14 residues. The V gene's germline CDR1 is SNHLY and CDR2 FYNNEI. V lost 7 bases to trimming and J lost 4 bases; unmatched junction nucleotides: 5. CDR3 in DNA: TGTGCCAGCACTCGGACTAGCGGGATATACGAGCAGTACTTC. Amino acids: CASTRTSGIYEQYF.

V gene TRBV4-1 combines with J gene TRBJ2-7, with D perhaps TRBD1 or TRBD2 (5 bases each). Deletions cut 3 bases from V and 1 base from J, with 10 bases between. Per the germline V gene, CDR1 is MGHRA and CDR2 is YSYEKL. This CDR3 contains 14 residues. For the CDR3, the DNA is TGCGCCAGCAGCCATCCGGGGCTATCCTACGAGCAGTACTTC. This gives the protein CASSHPGLSYEQYF.

The chain carries TRBV4-2 and TRBJ2-5; D ambiguous. The CDR3 length is 13 residues. Trimming took off 3 bases at V and 6 bases at J, with 11 bases between the two ends. Germline V CDR1 and CDR2: LGHNA, YNFKEQ. The CDR3 DNA is TGTGCCAGCAGCCAGGAACTCGGACAGACCCAGTACTTC. Amino acid sequence: CASSQELGQTQYF.

On this clonotype itself: No conserved phenylalanine or tryptophan is present at the end of the CDR3, so a read error is the likely explanation. The chain joins TRBV24-1 to TRBJ2-3; the D gene is possibly TRBD1 (5 bases). The CDR3 has 16 residues. V lost 9 bases, J lost 2 bases, and 20 bases lay in between. Germline lookup yields CDR1 KGHDR and CDR2 SFDVKD. The CDR3 DNA reads TGTGCCACCGGCGATTTTGTAGGCAGGGACACAGATACGCAGTATTCT. Translating gives CATGDFVGRDTDTQYS.

V and J are TRBV11-2 and TRBJ2-1, with 10 positions matching TRBD2. Germline lookup yields CDR1 SGHAT and CDR2 FQNNGV. Trimming took 5 bases from V and 7 from J; bases not matched to a gene: 11. The CDR3 contains 16 residues. CDR3 nucleotide sequence: TGTGCCAGCAGCCCCGAAGCGGGGGGGCCGTTTAATGAGCAGTTCTTC. It is translated as CASSPEAGGPFNEQFF.

This clonotype was detected ten times or more. The gene calls are TRBV6-5 and TRBJ2-1, with D perhaps matching TRBD2 (6 bases). This CDR3 region has 14 residues. Per germline, CDR1 MNHEY and CDR2 SVGAGI. The V end was cut by 5 bases, the J end by 7 bases, with 15 bases between. In DNA, the CDR3 is TGTGCCAGCAGTGTGCCGGGAGTGAGGAATGAGCAGTTCTTC. Translated, it gives CASSVPGVRNEQFF.

This clonotype turned up a few times. The rearrangement links TRBV10-2 to TRBJ2-7; TRBD1 agrees at 8 bases. Germline CDR1 WSHSY, CDR2 SAAADI. V lost 5 bases and J lost 3; bases outside the gene matches: 3. The CDR3 extends over 13 amino acids. The CDR3 DNA is TGCGCCAGCAGTTCGGACAGGGTCTACGAGCAGTACTTC. The encoded protein is CASSSDRVYEQYF.

This clonotype was counted many times. In nucleotides, the CDR3 is TGTGCCAGCGAGCCGAACCGGGACAGGAAGAACACTGAAGCTTTCTTT. Its protein product is CASEPNRDRKNTEAFF. The chain couples TRBV19 to TRBJ1-1; TRBD1 matches 8 bases. Germline CDR1 LNHDA, CDR2 SQIVND (reference sequence). V lost 9 bases to trimming and J lost 1 base; unmatched junction nucleotides: 13. This CDR3 is built from 16 residues.

This chain links TRBV24-1 with TRBJ1-5; unclear D gene. Germline V gene sequence: CDR1 KGHDR, CDR2 SFDVKD. Trimming shortened V by 6 bases and J by 0 bases, and 8 bases separated the two germline ends. This CDR3 contains 14 residues. CDR3 DNA: TGTGCCACCAGTTTAAGGGATAGCAATCAGCCCCAGCATTTT. Translating gives CATSLRDSNQPQHF.

This clonotype has only a few counts. The CDR3 is CATSRGGEDYEQYF. The CDR3 DNA reads TGTGCCACCAGCAGAGGGGGGGAGGACTACGAGCAGTACTTC. The chain couples TRBV15 to TRBJ2-7; TRBD2 is a possible D gene (6 bases). The CDR3 has 14 residues. Looked up from germline, CDR1 is LNHNV and CDR2 is YYDKDF (reference sequence). Trimming took off 1 base at V and 3 bases at J, with 10 bases between the two ends.

The gene calls are TRBV9 and TRBJ2-5; TRBD1 matches at 9 bases. Germline CDR1 SGDLS, CDR2 YYNGEE. The V and J ends lost 0 bases and 3 bases, in that order; junction bases with no gene match: 0. The CDR3 sequence is 14 residues long. As DNA, the CDR3 is TGTGCCAGCAGCGTAGGACAGGGGGAAGAGACCCAGTACTTC. It is translated as CASSVGQGEETQYF.

The table lists this clonotype with a few counts. The V gene is TRBV6-5, the J gene TRBJ2-1; 9 bases are a match to TRBD2. Germline trimming cut 6 bases from V and 10 bases from J; bases unmatched to any gene: 10. In germline, CDR1 is MNHEY, CDR2 SVGAGI. This CDR3 region has 14 residues. The CDR3: CASSPGLAPGEQFF. Written as DNA, the CDR3 is TGTGCCAGCAGCCCCGGACTAGCGCCCGGGGAGCAGTTCTTC.

This clonotype appeared a few times. V is TRBV6-1 and J is TRBJ1-1, with D uncertain. The CDR3 is 14 residues long. The germline V gene encodes CDR1 MNHNS and CDR2 SASEGT. Deletions cut 11 bases from V and 6 bases from J, with 22 bases between. The chain's CDR3 is CAEGGGPDRAEAFF. DNA for the CDR3: TGTGCCGAGGGCGGCGGACCCGACCGGGCTGAAGCTTTCTTT.

This rearrangement joins TRBV20-1 to TRBJ1-6, with a possible D match to TRBD1 (5 bases). Trimming took 0 bases from V and 6 from J, leaving 6 bases between them. The CDR3 extends over 13 amino acids. The germline V gene has CDR1 DFQATT and CDR2 SNEGSKA (reference sequence). The CDR3 sequence is CSARDRVNSPLHF. DNA of the CDR3: TGCAGTGCTAGAGACAGGGTTAATTCACCCCTCCACTTT.

There are a few counts of this clonotype. This chain connects TRBV7-9 to TRBJ1-6; D might be TRBD1 (5 bases). Germline V gene sequence: CDR1 SEHNR, CDR2 FQNEAQ (reference sequence). V was cut by 7 bases and J by 2 bases, with 12 bases left in between. The CDR3 runs to 15 residues. This CDR3 reads CASNPWGAYNSPLHF. The CDR3 region has the DNA TGTGCCAGCAACCCCTGGGGGGCCTATAATTCACCCCTCCACTTT.

This clonotype was seen repeatedly, ten times or more. V gene TRBV4-1 combines with J gene TRBJ1-5; D unclear. The V end lost 1 base, the J end lost 2 bases, and 9 bases lay between the germline ends. Germline-derived CDR1 and CDR2 are MGHRA and YSYEKL. This CDR3 is built from 15 residues. DNA for the CDR3: TGCGCCAGCAGCCAAGTCACACCCGGCAATCAGCCCCAGCATTTT. This codes for CASSQVTPGNQPQHF.

There are many counts of this clonotype. This chain links TRBV27 with TRBJ2-7; 8 nucleotides align to TRBD1. In germline, CDR1 is MNHEY, CDR2 SMNVEV (reference sequence). The CDR3 is made up of 14 amino acids. After removal of 3 bases from V and 4 bases from J, the junction contained 5 bases not matched to a gene. The DNA of the CDR3 is TGTGCCAGCAGTTTCGGGACAGGTCAGTACGAGCAGTACTTC. Translation: CASSFGTGQYEQYF.

The V gene is TRBV24-1, the J gene TRBJ1-1; 8 bases match TRBD1. The ends lost 3 bases at V and 5 bases at J; junction bases unmatched: 4. The CDR3 covers 14 residues. The germline CDR1 and CDR2 sequences are KGHDR and SFDVKD. The CDR3 nucleotides are TGTGCCACCAGTGATGGACAGGGCGTAACTGAAGCTTTCTTT. Protein: CATSDGQGVTEAFF.

There are many counts of this clonotype. The J gene is TRBJ2-1, the V gene TRBV19, with TRBD1 matching over 7 bases. Germline V gene sequence: CDR1 LNHDA, CDR2 SQIVND (reference sequence). The V segment lost 2 bases and the J segment 7 bases; nucleotides outside the gene matches: 5. This CDR3 comprises 14 residues. The CDR3 is CASSILGGLNEQFF. CDR3 DNA: TGTGCCAGTAGTATACTAGGGGGCCTTAATGAGCAGTTCTTC.

The table lists this clonotype with a count of one. V gene TRBV6-4 combines with J gene TRBJ1-5, with D perhaps TRBD1 (5 bases). V lost 3 bases and J 5 bases, leaving 8 bases between the germline ends. Germline-derived CDR1 and CDR2 are MRHNA and SNTAGT. The length of the CDR3 is 13 residues. CDR3 region: CASSEGEDQPQHF. The DNA for the CDR3 is TGTGCCAGCAGTGAGGGGGAGGATCAGCCCCAGCATTTT.

There are many counts of this clonotype. This chain links TRBV20-1 with TRBJ2-5, with D perhaps TRBD2 (6 bases). Germline CDR1 is DFQATT and CDR2 is SNEGSKA (reference sequence). This CDR3 region has 16 residues. V lost 2 bases and J lost 1, with 17 bases in between. CDR3 coding DNA: TGCAGTGCTAGACCTCGGAGGGCCCTCCCCCAAGAGACCCAGTACTTC. Protein sequence: CSARPRRALPQETQYF.

In this sample, this clonotype turned up many times. The V call is TRBV30, the J call TRBJ2-7, with TRBD2 matching over 10 bases. The V segment lost 1 base and the J segment 5 bases; nucleotides outside the gene matches: 8. The CDR3 length is 15 residues. Germline V CDR1 and CDR2: GTSNPN, SVGIG (reference sequence). Here the CDR3 DNA reads TGTGCCTGGAGTGGATTGTCTAGCGGGAGTGACGAGCAGTACTTC. Residues: CAWSGLSSGSDEQYF. Full variable domain (outside the CDR3, taken from reference TRBV30 and TRBJ2-7): SQTIHQWPATLVQPVGSPLSLECTVEGTSNPNLYWYRQAAGRGLQLLFYSVGIGQISSEVPQNLSASRPQDRQFILSSKKLLLSDSGFYLCAWSGLSSGSDEQYFGPGTRLTVT.